These T cell receptor beta chains were read from a single sample in a study of cytomegalovirus exposure and HLA in healthy donors. The data were produced by immunoSEQ multiplex PCR, yet TCRdb's version contains in-frame clones alone and is incomplete. The sample includes about 160,000 clones, approximately 79% seen only once; the top ten take 2% to 2.5%. The sample taken for sequencing was PBMCs. These receptors all come from a man aged 35-49 years in good health and CMV-seronegative. Both conserved end residues are part of each CDR3. A D gene is named only where the DNA matches it firmly. Some rows mark clone size as missing; the rest say once, few, many or name a class of expanded clone.

V gene	clone size	J gene	D gene	CDR3 protein	CDR3 DNA
TRBV7-9	-	TRBJ1-6	-	CASSVPNSPLHF	TGTGCCAGCAGCGTCCCGAATTCACCCCTCCACTTT
TRBV29-1	-	TRBJ2-1	-	CSGEVANNEQFF	TGCAGCGGAGAGGTAGCGAACAATGAGCAGTTCTTC
TRBV23-1	-	TRBJ1-1	-	CASSPPGAFF	TGCGCCAGCAGTCCTCCAGGAGCTTTCTTT
TRBV6-5	-	TRBJ1-1	TRBD1	CASSYPAGQGGFEAFF	TGTGCCAGCAGTTACCCCGCTGGACAGGGCGGATTTGAAGCTTTCTTT
TRBV5-1	-	TRBJ2-3	-	CASSAGLSSTDTQYF	TGCGCCAGCAGCGCGGGGTTGAGTAGCACAGATACGCAGTATTTT
TRBV11-2	-	TRBJ2-3	TRBD2	CASSPSGGRYTQYF	TGTGCCAGCAGTCCTAGCGGGGGCAGATATACGCAGTATTTT
TRBV19	-	TRBJ2-7	-	CASSQQMGRPYEQYF	TGTGCCAGTAGCCAACAGATGGGGCGCCCCTACGAGCAGTACTTC
TRBV25-1	-	TRBJ1-1	-	CASSAQGQSNTEAFF	TGTGCCAGCAGTGCCCAGGGTCAGAGTAACACTGAAGCTTTCTTT
TRBV7-2	-	TRBJ2-1	TRBD1	CASSLVQGAYNEQFF	TGTGCCAGCAGCTTAGTGCAGGGGGCCTACAATGAGCAGTTCTTC
TRBV6-1	-	TRBJ2-7	-	CASSEVPSGEQYF	TGTGCCAGCAGTGAAGTTCCGTCAGGCGAGCAGTACTTC
TRBV19	-	TRBJ2-7	-	CASSIGYPYEQYF	TGTGCCAGTAGTATCGGTTATCCCTACGAGCAGTACTTC
TRBV28	-	TRBJ2-1	-	CASSNPTLASEQFF	TGTGCCAGCAGTAATCCAACACTAGCAAGTGAGCAGTTCTTC
TRBV11-1	few	TRBJ1-1	-	CASSLNQGGTEAFF	TGTGCCAGCAGCTTAAATCAGGGCGGCACTGAAGCTTTCTTT
TRBV13	-	TRBJ2-1	TRBD2	CASSFGLAGGRGEQFF	TGTGCCAGCAGCTTTGGACTAGCGGGAGGGAGGGGTGAGCAGTTCTTC
TRBV5-4	-	TRBJ2-3	TRBD2	CASSSAGGPDTDTQYF	TGTGCCAGCAGCTCCGCGGGGGGGCCCGACACAGATACGCAGTATTTT
TRBV5-1	-	TRBJ2-5	TRBD1	CASSPTGGGETQYF	TGCGCCAGCAGCCCAACAGGGGGCGGGGAGACCCAGTACTTC
TRBV29-1	-	TRBJ2-7	-	CSVALIGNEQYF	TGCAGCGTCGCACTCATCGGGAACGAGCAGTACTTC
TRBV13	-	TRBJ2-1	-	CASSLGLSSYNEQFF	TGTGCCAGCAGCTTAGGTTTGAGCTCCTACAATGAGCAGTTCTTC
TRBV5-1	-	TRBJ2-5	TRBD2	CASSPTPTSGRGETQYF	TGCGCCAGCAGCCCCACCCCTACTAGCGGGAGGGGAGAGACCCAGTACTTC
TRBV6-1	once	TRBJ2-7	-	CASSFERGGYEQYF	TGTGCCAGCAGTTTCGAGAGAGGGGGTTACGAGCAGTACTTC
TRBV18	-	TRBJ2-5	-	CASSPLPAGTQYF	TGTGCCAGCTCACCACTTCCGGCGGGGACCCAGTACTTC
TRBV18	-	TRBJ2-2	-	CASSPGLNTGELFF	TGTGCCAGCTCACCTGGACTGAACACCGGGGAGCTGTTTTTT
TRBV29-1	once	TRBJ2-3	-	CSVVRGLTDTQYF	TGCAGCGTTGTAAGGGGACTCACAGATACGCAGTATTTT
TRBV5-5	-	TRBJ2-7	TRBD2	CASSLDRGLAGDEQYF	TGTGCCAGCAGCTTGGATCGGGGACTAGCGGGAGACGAGCAGTACTTC
TRBV10-2	-	TRBJ2-7	TRBD2	CASRKGLAGIYEQYF	TGCGCCAGCAGGAAAGGACTAGCGGGAATCTACGAGCAGTACTTC
TRBV27	-	TRBJ2-1	TRBD2	CASRPGLAGNNEQFF	TGTGCCAGCAGGCCGGGACTAGCGGGAAACAATGAGCAGTTCTTC
TRBV7-2	once	TRBJ2-6	TRBD1	CASRSGGVAGANVLTF	TGTGCCAGCAGATCAGGGGGCGTAGCTGGGGCCAACGTCCTGACTTTC
TRBV21-1	few	TRBJ2-4	-	CASTLSRVLAGEGGKNIQYF	TGTGCCAGCACCCTAAGCCGGGTCCTGGCGGGAGAGGGGGGCAAAAACATTCAGTACTTC
TRBV27	-	TRBJ1-4	TRBD1	CASSDRGYVEKLFF	TGTGCCAGCAGCGACAGGGGTTATGTTGAAAAACTGTTTTTT
TRBV4-1	-	TRBJ2-7	-	CASSQSGPISEQYF	TGCGCCAGCAGCCAATCAGGCCCAATTTCCGAGCAGTACTTC
TRBV6-6	-	TRBJ2-5	TRBD1	CASSYLDRGQETQYF	TGTGCCAGCAGTTACTTGGACAGGGGGCAAGAGACCCAGTACTTC
TRBV6-1	once	TRBJ2-1	-	CAIRGAANEQFF	TGTGCCATCCGGGGGGCTGCCAATGAGCAGTTCTTC
TRBV4-2	once	TRBJ2-1	-	CASSQDWRDHFPEQFF	TGTGCCAGCAGCCAAGACTGGCGGGATCATTTCCCTGAGCAGTTCTTC
TRBV28	-	TRBJ2-7	-	CASSTYYEQYF	TGTGCCAGCAGTACTTACTACGAGCAGTACTTC
TRBV2	-	TRBJ2-3	TRBD1	CASYRGRTDTQYF	TGTGCCAGCTACAGGGGGCGAACAGATACGCAGTATTTT
TRBV6-5	-	TRBJ1-5	TRBD1	CASRRGPDQPQHF	TGTGCCAGCAGGAGGGGGCCTGATCAGCCCCAGCATTTT
TRBV4-2	-	TRBJ1-3	-	CASSPGGAADGNTIYF	TGTGCCAGCAGCCCCGGGGGGGCAGCTGATGGAAACACCATATATTTT
TRBV27	-	TRBJ2-1	TRBD2	CASSLSSGSSYNEQFF	TGTGCCAGCAGTTTATCCAGCGGGAGCTCCTACAATGAGCAGTTCTTC
TRBV9	few	TRBJ2-5	TRBD2	CASSVGGTSGGGETQYF	TGTGCCAGCAGCGTAGGCGGGACTAGCGGAGGGGGAGAGACCCAGTACTTC
TRBV11-2	-	TRBJ2-3	TRBD1	CASSSPWGRQGPDTQYF	TGTGCCAGCAGCTCCCCCTGGGGTCGACAGGGCCCAGATACGCAGTATTTT
TRBV5-1	few	TRBJ2-7	TRBD1	CASSSGQGAPEQYF	TGCGCCAGCAGCTCGGGACAGGGGGCGCCCGAGCAGTACTTC
TRBV6-6	-	TRBJ2-6	TRBD1	CASTQDRTGANGLTF	TGTGCCAGCACCCAGGACAGGACAGGGGCCAACGGCCTGACTTTC
TRBV5-5	-	TRBJ2-1	-	CASSSRTTNEQFF	TGTGCCAGCAGCTCCCGGACTACCAATGAGCAGTTCTTC
TRBV5-4	-	TRBJ2-5	-	CASSLDPFLETQYF	TGTGCCAGCAGCTTGGATCCCTTCTTAGAGACCCAGTACTTC
TRBV6-5	-	TRBJ1-6	-	CASSPLRNNNSPLHF	TGTGCCAGCAGCCCCCTCAGGAATAATAATTCACCCCTCCACTTT